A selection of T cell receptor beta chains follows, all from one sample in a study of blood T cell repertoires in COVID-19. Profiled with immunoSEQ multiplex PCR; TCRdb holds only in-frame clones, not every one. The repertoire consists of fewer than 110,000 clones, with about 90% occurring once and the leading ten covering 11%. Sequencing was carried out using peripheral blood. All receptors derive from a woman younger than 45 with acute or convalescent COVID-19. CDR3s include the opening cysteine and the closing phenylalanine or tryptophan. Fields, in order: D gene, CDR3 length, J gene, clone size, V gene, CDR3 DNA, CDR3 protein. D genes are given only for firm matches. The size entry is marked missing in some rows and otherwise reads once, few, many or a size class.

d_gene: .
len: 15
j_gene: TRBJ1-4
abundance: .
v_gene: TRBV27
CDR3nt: TGTGCCAGCAGTTTATCGGGGGGGCAGAATGAAAAACTGTTTTTT
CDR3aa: CASSLSGGQNEKLFF

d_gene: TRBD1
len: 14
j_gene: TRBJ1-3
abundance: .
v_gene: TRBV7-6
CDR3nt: TGTGCCAGCAGCCTAGGGGGCGCCGGAAACACCATATATTTT
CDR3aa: CASSLGGAGNTIYF

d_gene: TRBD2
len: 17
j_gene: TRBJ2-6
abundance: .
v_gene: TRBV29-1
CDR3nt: TGCAGCGTCTCTGGGGCGGGGGAGGTCTCTGGGGCCAACGTCCTGACTTTC
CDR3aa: CSVSGAGEVSGANVLTF

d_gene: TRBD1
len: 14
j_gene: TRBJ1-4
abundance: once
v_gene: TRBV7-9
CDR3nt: TGTGCCAGCAGTTTGGACAGGGTTAATGAAAAACTGTTTTTT
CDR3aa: CASSLDRVNEKLFF

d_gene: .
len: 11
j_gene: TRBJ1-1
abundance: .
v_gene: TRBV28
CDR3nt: TGTGCCAGCAGGCGGGACACTGAAGCTTTCTTT
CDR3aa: CASRRDTEAFF

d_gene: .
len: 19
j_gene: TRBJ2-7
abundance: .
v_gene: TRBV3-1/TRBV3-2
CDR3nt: TGTGCCAGCAGCCACCCGACAGATAACCGCCCTCTCGATATCTACGAGCAGTACTTC
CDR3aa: CASSHPTDNRPLDIYEQYF

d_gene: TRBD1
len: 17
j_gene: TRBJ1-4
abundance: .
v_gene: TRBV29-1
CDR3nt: TGCAGCGTGGACTCACCGGGACAGCTAGCAACTAATGAAAAACTGTTTTTT
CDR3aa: CSVDSPGQLATNEKLFF

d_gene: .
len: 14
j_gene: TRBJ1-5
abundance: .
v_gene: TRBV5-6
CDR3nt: TGTGCCAGCAGCTTGGCTGATCCAGGGGCCATCCAGCATTTT
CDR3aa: CASSLADPGAIQHF

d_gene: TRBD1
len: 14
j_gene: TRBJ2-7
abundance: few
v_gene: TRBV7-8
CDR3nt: TGTGCCAGCAGCCCTACGGGACAGACCTACGAGCAGTACTTC
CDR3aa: CASSPTGQTYEQYF

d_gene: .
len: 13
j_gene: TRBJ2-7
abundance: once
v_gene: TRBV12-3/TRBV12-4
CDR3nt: TGTGCCAGCAGGATCGGGAACTCCTACGAGCAGTACTTC
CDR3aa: CASRIGNSYEQYF

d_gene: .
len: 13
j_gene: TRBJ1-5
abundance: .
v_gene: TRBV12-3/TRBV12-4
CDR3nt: TGTGCCTGCACAGGCCCATTCAATCAGCCCCAGCATTTT
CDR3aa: CACTGPFNQPQHF

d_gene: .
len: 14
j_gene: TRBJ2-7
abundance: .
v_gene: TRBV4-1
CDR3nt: TGCGCCAGCAGCCACCGGGACTCCCCCTACGAGCAGTACTTC
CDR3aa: CASSHRDSPYEQYF

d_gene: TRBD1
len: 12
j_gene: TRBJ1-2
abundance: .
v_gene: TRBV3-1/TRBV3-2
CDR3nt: TGTGCCAGCAATAGGGACAGCTATGGCTACACCTTC
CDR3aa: CASNRDSYGYTF

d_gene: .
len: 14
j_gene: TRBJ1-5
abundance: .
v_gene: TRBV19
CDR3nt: TGTGCCAGTAATGGCAGGGAATCCAATCAGCCCCAGCATTTT
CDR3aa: CASNGRESNQPQHF

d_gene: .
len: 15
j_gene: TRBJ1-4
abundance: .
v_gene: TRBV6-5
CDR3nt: TGTGCCAGCGGCCCGAGGGGAGGGGCGGGTGAAAAACTGTTTTTT
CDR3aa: CASGPRGGAGEKLFF

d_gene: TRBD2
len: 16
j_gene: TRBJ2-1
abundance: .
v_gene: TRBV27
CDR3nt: TGTGCCAGCAGTCCACTAGCGGGAACGAAGTACAATGAGCAGTTCTTC
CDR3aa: CASSPLAGTKYNEQFF

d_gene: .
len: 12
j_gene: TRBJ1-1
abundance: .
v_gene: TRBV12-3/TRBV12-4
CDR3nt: TGTGCCAGCACCCTCACAGGGCCCGAGGCTTTCTTT
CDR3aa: CASTLTGPEAFF

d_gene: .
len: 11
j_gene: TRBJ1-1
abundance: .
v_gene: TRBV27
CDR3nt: TGTGCCAGCAGGGGGGCTACTGAAGCTTTCTTT
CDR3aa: CASRGATEAFF

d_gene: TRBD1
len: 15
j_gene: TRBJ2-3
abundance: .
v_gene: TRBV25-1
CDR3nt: TGTGCCAGCAGTGACCGGACAGGGGGCACAGATACGCAGTATTTT
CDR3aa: CASSDRTGGTDTQYF

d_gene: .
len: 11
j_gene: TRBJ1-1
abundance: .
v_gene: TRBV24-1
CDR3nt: TGTGCCACCAGCTTGGGGCCTGAAGCTTTCTTT
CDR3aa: CATSLGPEAFF

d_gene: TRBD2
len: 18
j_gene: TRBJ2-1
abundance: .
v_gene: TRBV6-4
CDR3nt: TGTGCCAGCAGGGCGGGACTAGATCTTTGGATTCTCTACAATGAGCAGTTCTTC
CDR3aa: CASRAGLDLWILYNEQFF

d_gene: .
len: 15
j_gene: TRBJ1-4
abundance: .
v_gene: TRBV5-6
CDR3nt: TGTGCCAGCAGCTTGCTCCAGGGGACGGGTGAAAAACTGTTTTTT
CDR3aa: CASSLLQGTGEKLFF

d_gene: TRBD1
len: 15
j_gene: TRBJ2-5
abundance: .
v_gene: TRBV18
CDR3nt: TGTGCCAGCTCACCGAATACAGGGGGCCAAGAGACCCAGTACTTC
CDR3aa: CASSPNTGGQETQYF

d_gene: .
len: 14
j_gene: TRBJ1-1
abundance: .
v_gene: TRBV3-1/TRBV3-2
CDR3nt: TGTGCCAGCAGCCACGGGACACCTAACACTGAAGCTTTCTTT
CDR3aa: CASSHGTPNTEAFF

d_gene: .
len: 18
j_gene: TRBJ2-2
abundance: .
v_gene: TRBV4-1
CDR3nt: TGCGCCAGCAGCAGACGGAATATAGCGGAGTCGAACACCGGGGAGCTGTTTTTT
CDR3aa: CASSRRNIAESNTGELFF

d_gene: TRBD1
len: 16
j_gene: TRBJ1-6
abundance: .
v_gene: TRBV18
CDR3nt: TGTGCCAGCTCACCACCGGGACAGGGGTTTGGTTCACCCCTCCACTTT
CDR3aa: CASSPPGQGFGSPLHF

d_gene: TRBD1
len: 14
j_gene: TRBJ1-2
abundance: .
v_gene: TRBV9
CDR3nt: TGTGCCAGCAGCAAGGACAGGGTCGGGTATGGCTACACCTTC
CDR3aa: CASSKDRVGYGYTF

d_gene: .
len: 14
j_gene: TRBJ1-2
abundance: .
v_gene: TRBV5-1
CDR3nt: TGCGCCAGCAGCTCCCCGGGTAGGGGCTATGGCTACACCTTC
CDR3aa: CASSSPGRGYGYTF

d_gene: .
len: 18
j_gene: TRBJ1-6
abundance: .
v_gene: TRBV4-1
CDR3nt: TGCGCCAGCAGCCAAGCGGACATGGCTAGCTCCTATAATTCACCCCTCCACTTT
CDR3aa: CASSQADMASSYNSPLHF

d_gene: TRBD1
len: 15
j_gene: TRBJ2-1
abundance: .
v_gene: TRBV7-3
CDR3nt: TGTGCCAGCAGCCGTATGGGACAGGGAAACAATGAGCAGTTCTTC
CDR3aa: CASSRMGQGNNEQFF

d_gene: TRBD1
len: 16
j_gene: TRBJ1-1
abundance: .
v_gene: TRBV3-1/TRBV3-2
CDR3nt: TGTGCCAGCAGCCAACTACCGGACAGGGGAGGGACTGAAGCTTTCTTT
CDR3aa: CASSQLPDRGGTEAFF

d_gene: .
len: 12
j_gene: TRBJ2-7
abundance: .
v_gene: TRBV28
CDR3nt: TGTGCCAGCAGTTTTGACAGCTACGAGCAGTACTTC
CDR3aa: CASSFDSYEQYF

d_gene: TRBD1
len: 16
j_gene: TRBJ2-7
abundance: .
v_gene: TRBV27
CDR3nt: TGTGCCAGCACCTCCCTCCGGACAGGGGGGACCTACGAGCAGTACTTC
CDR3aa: CASTSLRTGGTYEQYF

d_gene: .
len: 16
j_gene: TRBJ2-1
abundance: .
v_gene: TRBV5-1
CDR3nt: TGCGCCAGCAGCCTGCTGACCGGGAGCTCCTACAATGAGCAGTTCTTC
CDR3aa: CASSLLTGSSYNEQFF

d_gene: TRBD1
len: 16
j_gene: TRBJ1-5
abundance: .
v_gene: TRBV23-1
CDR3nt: TGCGCCAGCAGCCGGAAGGGACAGGATAGCAATCAGCCCCAGCATTTT
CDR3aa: CASSRKGQDSNQPQHF

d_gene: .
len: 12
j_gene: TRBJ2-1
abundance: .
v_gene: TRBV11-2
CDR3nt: TGTGCCAGCTGGGCAGGGATCGGTGAGCAGTTCTTC
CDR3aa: CASWAGIGEQFF

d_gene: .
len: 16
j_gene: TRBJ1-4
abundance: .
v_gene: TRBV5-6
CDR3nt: TGTGCCAGCAGCTTGGACAGGAGCCTTTCGGGTGAAAAACTGTTTTTT
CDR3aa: CASSLDRSLSGEKLFF

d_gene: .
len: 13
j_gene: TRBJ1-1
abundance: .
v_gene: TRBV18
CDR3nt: TGTGCCAGCTCAGGTGGGGGGGGCACTGAAGCTTTCTTT
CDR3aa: CASSGGGGTEAFF

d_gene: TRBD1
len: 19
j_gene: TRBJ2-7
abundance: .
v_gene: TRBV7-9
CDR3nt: TGTGCCAGCAGCAGCAACAGGGGGCTGACCCTCGAGGGCACCTACGAGCAGTACTTC
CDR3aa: CASSSNRGLTLEGTYEQYF

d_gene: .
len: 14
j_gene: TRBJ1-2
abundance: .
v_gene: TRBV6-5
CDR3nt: TGTGCCAGCAGCCGAGGACAGTTGAACTATGGCTACACCTTC
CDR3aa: CASSRGQLNYGYTF

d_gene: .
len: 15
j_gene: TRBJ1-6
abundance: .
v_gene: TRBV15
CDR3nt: TGTGCCACCAGCAGAGAGGGGGGTCCAGATTCACCCCTCCACTTT
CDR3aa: CATSREGGPDSPLHF

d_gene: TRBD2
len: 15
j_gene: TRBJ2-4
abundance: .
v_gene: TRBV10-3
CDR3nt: TGTGCCATCAGTGAGTCGACTGATGGGGGGGACATTCAGTACTTC
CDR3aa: CAISESTDGGDIQYF

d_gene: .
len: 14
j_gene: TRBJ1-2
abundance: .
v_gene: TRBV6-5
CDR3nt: TGTGCCAGCCGGGACATCAGTTTAAACTATGGCTACACCTTC
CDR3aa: CASRDISLNYGYTF

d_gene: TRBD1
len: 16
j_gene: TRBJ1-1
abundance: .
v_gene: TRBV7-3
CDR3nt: TGTGCCAGCAGCTTAACGGGGGGACAGGGATACACTGAAGCTTTCTTT
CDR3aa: CASSLTGGQGYTEAFF

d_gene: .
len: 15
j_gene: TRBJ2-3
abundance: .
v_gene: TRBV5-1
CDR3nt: TGCGCCAGCAGCTTGTCAGGGGCACGCACAGATACGCAGTATTTT
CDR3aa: CASSLSGARTDTQYF

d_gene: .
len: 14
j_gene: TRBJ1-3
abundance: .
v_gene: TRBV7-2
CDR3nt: TGTGCCAGCAGCTTAGACAGTTTTGGAAACACCATATATTTT
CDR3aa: CASSLDSFGNTIYF

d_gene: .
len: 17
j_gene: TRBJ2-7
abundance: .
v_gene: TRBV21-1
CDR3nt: TGTGCCAGCAGCTACCCTGGAAAAGCGGGGGATATCTACGAGCAGTACTTC
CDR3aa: CASSYPGKAGDIYEQYF

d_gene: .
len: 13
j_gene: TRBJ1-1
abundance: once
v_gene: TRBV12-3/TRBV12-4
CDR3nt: TGTGCCAGCACCAGGTTGGGGCAAAACCAAGCTTTCTTT
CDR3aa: CASTRLGQNQAFF

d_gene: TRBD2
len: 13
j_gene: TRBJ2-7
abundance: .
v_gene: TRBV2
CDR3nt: TGTGCCAGCAGTTCGGGGGGGCCGGCCGAGCAGTACTTC
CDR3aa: CASSSGGPAEQYF

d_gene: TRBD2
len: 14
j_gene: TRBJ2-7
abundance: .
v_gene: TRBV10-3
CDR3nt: TGTGCCATCAGTGAGTCCAGCGGGGGGCTTGCTCAGTACTTC
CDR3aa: CAISESSGGLAQYF

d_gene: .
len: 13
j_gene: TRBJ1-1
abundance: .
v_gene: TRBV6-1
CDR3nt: TGTGCCAGCAGTGAACGCGCGAACACTGAAGCTTTCTTT
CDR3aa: CASSERANTEAFF

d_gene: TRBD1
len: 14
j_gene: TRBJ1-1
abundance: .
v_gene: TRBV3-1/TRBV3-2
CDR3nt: TGTGCCAGCAGCCTACGACAGGGTTTGGCTGAAGCTTTCTTT
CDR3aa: CASSLRQGLAEAFF

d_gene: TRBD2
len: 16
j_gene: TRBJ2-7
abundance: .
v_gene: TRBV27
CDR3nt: TGTGCCAGCAGTTTATTTATCCCTTCGGGGGGATACGAGCAGTACTTC
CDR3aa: CASSLFIPSGGYEQYF